A selection of T cell receptor beta chains follows, all from one sample in a study of T cells in Graves' hyperthyroidism and ophthalmopathy. TCRdb ran MiXCR on the multiplex PCR reads and lists one entry per CDR3 protein. The table includes about 580,000 distinct CDR3 sequences, roughly 46% detected once. Material for sequencing was peripheral blood or thyroid tissue (not recorded which). The receptors derive from a woman aged 18 to 35 with Graves' hyperthyroidism. Each CDR3 is given with its conserved first and last residue. D genes are given only for firm matches. Clone size, where shown, is once, few, many, or a class for clones that have expanded.

>TRBJ2-6|few|TRBV27|.
CASAGAGANVLTF
TGTGCCAGCGCCGGGGCTGGGGCCAACGTCCTGACTTTC
>TRBJ1-2|.|TRBV29-1|.
CSVEGGGGGYTF
TGCAGCGTTGAGGGGGGAGGAGGTGGCTACACCTTC
>TRBJ1-2|many|TRBV6-5|.
CASSRQASGYTF
TGTGCCAGCAGTCGACAGGCTTCGGGCTACACCTTC
>TRBJ2-5|few|TRBV5-6|TRBD2
CASSLVSGLAGDELRETQYF
TGTGCCAGCAGCTTGGTTAGCGGACTAGCGGGAGATGAGTTACGAGAGACCCAGTACTTC
>TRBJ1-2|.|TRBV20-1|.
CSAQDGEVGYTF
TGCAGTGCTCAGGACGGGGAAGTGGGCTACACCTTC
>TRBJ2-5|many|TRBV7-8|.
CASRKGVTQYF
TGTGCCAGCAGGAAAGGGGTTACCCAGTACTTC
>TRBJ2-7|once|TRBV10-3|TRBD1
CAAGGNEQYF
TGTGCCGCAGGGGGCAACGAGCAGTACTTC
>TRBJ2-5|many|TRBV4-1|TRBD2
CASSTRLARETQYF
TGCGCCAGCAGCACCCGACTAGCGAGAGAGACCCAGTACTTC
>TRBJ2-1|.|TRBV2|.
CASSGGAHHSYNEQFF
TGTGCCAGCAGTGGGGGGGCGCACCACTCCTACAATGAGCAGTTCTTC
>TRBJ1-5|.|TRBV29-1|TRBD1
CSVDHRGRNEHF
TGCAGCGTAGACCACAGGGGGCGCAATGAGCATTTT
>TRBJ1-2|few|TRBV2|.
CASSVIRGGYGCAF
TGTGCCAGCAGTGTTATCAGGGGAGGATATGGCTGCGCCTTC
>TRBJ1-2|.|TRBV7-3|.
CASSLMRGGTGVPNGYTF
TGTGCCAGCAGCTTAATGCGAGGGGGTACAGGTGTCCCGAATGGCTACACCTTC
>TRBJ2-7|.|TRBV10-3|.
CAISERTAHYEQYF
TGTGCCATCAGTGAGCGGACAGCCCACTACGAGCAGTACTTC
>TRBJ1-5|.|TRBV18|.
CASSLGGLNEHF
TGTGCCAGCTCCCTCGGTGGGCTCAATGAGCATTTT
>TRBJ2-3|.|TRBV7-9|.
CASRPLITDTQYF
TGTGCCAGCAGACCGCTGATCACAGATACGCAGTATTTT
>TRBJ2-7|many|TRBV5-8|.
CASSSKDGDQAEQYF
TGTGCCAGCAGCAGTAAGGATGGGGATCAGGCCGAGCAGTACTTC
>TRBJ1-1|few|TRBV18|.
CASSRTQGTEAFF
TGTGCCAGCTCTCGGACACAGGGTACTGAAGCTTTCTTT
>TRBJ1-3|few|TRBV6-5|TRBD1
CASSYSTGGFGTIYF
TGTGCCAGCAGTTACTCGACAGGGGGCTTCGGCACCATATATTTT
>TRBJ1-1|many|TRBV5-8|.
CASSLAARGTSEAFF
TGTGCCAGCAGCTTGGCCGCCAGGGGAACATCTGAAGCTTTCTTT
>TRBJ1-6|.|TRBV2|TRBD1
CASFSGTEAEDRGTPLHF
TGTGCCAGCTTCAGCGGCACTGAAGCTGAGGACAGGGGTACACCCCTCCACTTT
>TRBJ2-7|once|TRBV7-9|.
CATLKLAAGQSYEQYF
TGTGCCACCCTAAAACTAGCGGCGGGACAGAGCTACGAGCAGTACTTC
>TRBJ1-6|few|TRBV19|.
CASSQGAGDSYNSPLHF
TGTGCCAGCTCACAGGGCGCTGGGGACTCCTATAATTCACCCCTCCACTTT
>TRBJ2-3|.|TRBV7-9|TRBD2
CASSPGLAGGLAKNIQYF
TGTGCCAGCAGCCCGGGACTAGCGGGAGGGCTAGCCAAAAACATTCAGTATTTT
>TRBJ1-1|many|TRBV20-1|TRBD1
CSTSPEWTGNTEAFF
TGCAGTACCTCCCCGGAATGGACAGGGAACACTGAAGCTTTCTTT
>TRBJ2-7|many|TRBV12-3/TRBV12-4|.
CASNSKGQTEQYF
TGTGCCAGCAATTCCAAGGGTCAAACCGAGCAGTACTTC
>TRBJ1-1|.|TRBV10-2|.
CASSELAGSHTEAFF
TGCGCCAGCAGTGAGTTGGCAGGGTCCCACACTGAAGCTTTCTTT
>TRBJ2-5|.|TRBV6-6|.
CASSYSNRREAQYF
TGTGCCAGCAGTTACTCGAACAGGAGGGAGGCCCAGTACTTC
>TRBJ1-1|.|TRBV20-1|TRBD1
CSARDRADTEAFF
TGCAGTGCTAGGGACAGGGCGGACACTGAAGCTTTCTTT
>TRBJ1-2|.|TRBV29-1|.
CSRTKGGYGYTF
TGCAGCCGCACAAAGGGTGGCTATGGCTACACCTTC
>TRBJ2-7|many|TRBV6-5|TRBD1
CASSYGQGQVGTFYEQYF
TGTGCCAGCAGTTACGGCCAGGGACAGGTTGGAACTTTCTACGAGCAGTACTTC
>TRBJ1-2|.|TRBV7-9|.
CASSHRAQGLFYGYTF
TGTGCCAGCAGCCACCGGGCCCAGGGACTTTTCTATGGCTACACCTTC
>TRBJ1-5|many|TRBV12-3/TRBV12-4|.
CASSLLGDQPQHF
TGTGCCAGCAGTTTATTAGGGGATCAGCCCCAGCATTTT
>TRBJ2-2|.|TRBV9|.
CASSSLQSGELFF
TGTGCCAGCAGCTCCCTTCAGTCCGGGGAGCTGTTTTTT
>TRBJ2-1|.|TRBV20-1|.
CSARDITGKGNEQFF
TGCAGTGCTAGAGATATCACAGGGAAGGGCAATGAGCAGTTCTTC
>TRBJ1-1|many|TRBV9|TRBD1
CASRPGQGVMNTEAFF
TGTGCCAGCAGGCCGGGACAGGGGGTAATGAACACTGAAGCTTTCTTT